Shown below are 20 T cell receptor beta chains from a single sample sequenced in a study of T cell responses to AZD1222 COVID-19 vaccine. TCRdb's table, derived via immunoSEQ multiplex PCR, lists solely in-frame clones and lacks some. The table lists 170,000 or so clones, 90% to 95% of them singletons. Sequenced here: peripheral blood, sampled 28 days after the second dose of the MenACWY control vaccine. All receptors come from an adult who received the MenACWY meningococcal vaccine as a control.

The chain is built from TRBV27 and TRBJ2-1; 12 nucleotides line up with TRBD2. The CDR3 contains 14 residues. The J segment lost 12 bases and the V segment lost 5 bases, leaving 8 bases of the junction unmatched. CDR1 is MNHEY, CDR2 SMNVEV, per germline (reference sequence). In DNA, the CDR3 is TGTGCCAGCAGTCCTGCGGGACTAGCGGGCGGGCAGTTCTTC. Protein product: CASSPAGLAGGQFF.

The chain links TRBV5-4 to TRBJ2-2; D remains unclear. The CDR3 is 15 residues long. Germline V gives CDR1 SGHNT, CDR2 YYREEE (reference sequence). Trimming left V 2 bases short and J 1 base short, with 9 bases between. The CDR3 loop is CASSFDPLNTGELFF. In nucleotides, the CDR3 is TGTGCCAGCAGCTTCGACCCACTGAACACCGGGGAGCTGTTTTTT.

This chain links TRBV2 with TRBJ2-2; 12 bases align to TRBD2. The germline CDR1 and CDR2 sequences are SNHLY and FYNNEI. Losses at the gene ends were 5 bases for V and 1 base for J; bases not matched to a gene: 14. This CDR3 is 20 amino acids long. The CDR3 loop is CASSYHLSTSGGVNTGELFF. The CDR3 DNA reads TGTGCCAGCAGTTATCACCTCTCGACTAGCGGGGGAGTGAACACCGGGGAGCTGTTTTTT.

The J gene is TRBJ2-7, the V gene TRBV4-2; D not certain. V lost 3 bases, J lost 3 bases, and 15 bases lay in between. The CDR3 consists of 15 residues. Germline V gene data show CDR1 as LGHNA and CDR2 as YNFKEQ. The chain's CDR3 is CASSHGSGQNYEQYF. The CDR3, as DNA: TGTGCCAGCAGCCATGGGTCTGGCCAAAACTACGAGCAGTACTTC.

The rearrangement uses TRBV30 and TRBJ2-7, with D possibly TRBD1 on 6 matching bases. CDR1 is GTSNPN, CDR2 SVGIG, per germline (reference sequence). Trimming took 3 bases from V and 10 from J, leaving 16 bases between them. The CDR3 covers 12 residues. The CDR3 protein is CAWRGASRPQYF. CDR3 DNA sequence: TGTGCCTGGAGGGGGGCGTCCCGACCCCAGTACTTC.

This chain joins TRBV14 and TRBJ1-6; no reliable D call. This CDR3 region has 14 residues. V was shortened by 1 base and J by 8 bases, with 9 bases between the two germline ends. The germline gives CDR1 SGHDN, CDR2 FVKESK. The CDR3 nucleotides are TGTGCCAGCAGCCAAGGGGTTCTGGATTCACCCCTCCACTTT. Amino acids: CASSQGVLDSPLHF.

CDR3 loop: CAWSEGGGNTIYF. In DNA, the CDR3 is TGTGCCTGGAGTGAGGGCGGCGGAAACACCATATATTTT. The V call is TRBV30, the J call TRBJ1-3; D is ambiguous. The CDR3 extends over 13 amino acids. CDR1 and CDR2 (germline): GTSNPN, SVGIG (reference sequence). V lost 1 base and J 4 bases, leaving 8 bases between the germline ends.

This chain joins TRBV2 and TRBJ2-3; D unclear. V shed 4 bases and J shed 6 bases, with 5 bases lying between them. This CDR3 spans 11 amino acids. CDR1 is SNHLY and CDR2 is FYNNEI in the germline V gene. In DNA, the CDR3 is TGTGCCAGCAGTGGGTGGGATACGCAGTATTTT. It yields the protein CASSGWDTQYF.

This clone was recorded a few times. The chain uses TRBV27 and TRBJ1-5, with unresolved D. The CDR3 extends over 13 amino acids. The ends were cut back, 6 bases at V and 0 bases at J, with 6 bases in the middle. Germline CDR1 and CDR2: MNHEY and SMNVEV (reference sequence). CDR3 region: CASSPDSNQPQHF. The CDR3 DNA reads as TGTGCCAGCAGCCCAGATAGCAATCAGCCCCAGCATTTT.

This CDR3 reads CASSYSVQVGTFF. As DNA, the CDR3 is TGTGCCAGCAGTTACTCGGTTCAGGTCGGTACTTTCTTT. The V gene is TRBV6-6, the J gene TRBJ1-1; D remains unclear. CDR1 MNHNY and CDR2 SVGAGI come from the germline V gene (reference sequence). Deletions cut 0 bases from V and 12 bases from J, with 14 bases between. This CDR3 has 13 amino acids.

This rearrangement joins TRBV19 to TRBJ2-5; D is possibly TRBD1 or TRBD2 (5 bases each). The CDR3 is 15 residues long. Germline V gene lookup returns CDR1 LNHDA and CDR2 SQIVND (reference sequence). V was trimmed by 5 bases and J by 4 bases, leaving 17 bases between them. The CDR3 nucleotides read TGTGCCAGTAGTGTAGGGGAGACAGTAGGAGAGACCCAGTACTTC. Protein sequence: CASSVGETVGETQYF.

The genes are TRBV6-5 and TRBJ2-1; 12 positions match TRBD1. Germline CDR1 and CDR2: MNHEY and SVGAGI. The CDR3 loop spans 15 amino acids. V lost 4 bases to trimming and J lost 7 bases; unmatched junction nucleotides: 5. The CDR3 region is CASSSGQGAGNEQFF. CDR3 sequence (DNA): TGTGCCAGCAGTTCGGGACAGGGGGCAGGGAATGAGCAGTTCTTC.

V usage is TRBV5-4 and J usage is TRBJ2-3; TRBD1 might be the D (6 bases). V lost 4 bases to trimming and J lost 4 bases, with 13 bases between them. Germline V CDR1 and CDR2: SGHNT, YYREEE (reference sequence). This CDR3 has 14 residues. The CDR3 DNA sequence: TGTGCCAGCAGCCAAGACCAGGGGTCAGATACGCAGTATTTT. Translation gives CASSQDQGSDTQYF. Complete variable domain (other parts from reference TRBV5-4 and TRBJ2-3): ETGVTQSPTHLIKTRGQQVTLRCSSQSGHNTVSWYQQALGQGPQFIFQYYREEENGRGNFPPRFSGLQFPNYSSELNVNALELDDSALYLCASSQDQGSDTQYFGPGTRLTVL.

The CDR3 sequence: CSARRETQYF. The DNA of the CDR3 is TGCAGTGCTAGAAGAGAGACCCAGTACTTC. The chain combines TRBV20-1 with TRBJ2-5; D ambiguous. The V end lost 2 bases, the J end lost 4 bases, and 2 bases lay between the germline ends. Germline lookup yields CDR1 DFQATT and CDR2 SNEGSKA (reference sequence). The CDR3 runs to 10 residues.

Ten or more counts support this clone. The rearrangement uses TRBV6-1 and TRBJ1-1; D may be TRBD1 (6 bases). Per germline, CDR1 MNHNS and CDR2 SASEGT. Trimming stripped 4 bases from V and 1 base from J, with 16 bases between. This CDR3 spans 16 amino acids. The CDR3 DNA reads TGTGCCAGCAGTGGGTGGGGGGGGCCCCAGAACACTGAAGCTTTCTTT. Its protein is CASSGWGGPQNTEAFF.

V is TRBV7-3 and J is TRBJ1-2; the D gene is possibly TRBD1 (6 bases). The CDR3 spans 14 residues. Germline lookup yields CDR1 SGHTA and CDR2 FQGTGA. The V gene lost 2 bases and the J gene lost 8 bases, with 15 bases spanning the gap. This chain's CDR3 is CASSLQGLGEGYTF. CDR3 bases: TGTGCCAGCAGCTTACAGGGGTTGGGAGAGGGCTACACCTTC.

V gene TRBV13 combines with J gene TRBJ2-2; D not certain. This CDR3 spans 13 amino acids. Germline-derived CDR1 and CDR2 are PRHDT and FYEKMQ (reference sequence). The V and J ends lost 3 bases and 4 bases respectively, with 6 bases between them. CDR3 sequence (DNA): TGTGCCAGCAGCTTTCATCGCACCGGGGAGCTGTTTTTT. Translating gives CASSFHRTGELFF.

The CDR3 loop reads CASSYYGNEKLFF. CDR3 bases: TGTGCCAGCAGCTACTACGGGAATGAAAAACTGTTTTTT. The J gene is TRBJ1-4, the V gene TRBV3-1 (or the pseudogene TRBV3-2); no reliable D call. With 5 bases removed from V and 5 bases from J, the gap between germline ends came to 9 bases. Per germline, CDR1 LGHDT and CDR2 YNNKEL (reference sequence). The CDR3 runs 13 residues.

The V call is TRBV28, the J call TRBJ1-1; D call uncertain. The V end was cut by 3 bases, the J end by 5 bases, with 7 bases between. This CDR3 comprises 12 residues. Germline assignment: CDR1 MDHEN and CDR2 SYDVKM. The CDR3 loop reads CASSFGRTEAFF. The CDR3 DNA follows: TGTGCCAGCAGTTTTGGGAGGACTGAAGCTTTCTTT.

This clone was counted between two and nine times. The CDR3 region has the DNA TGTGCCAGCAGTTCGGCTCACAGGTATCGGGAAGCTTTCTTT. This codes for CASSSAHRYREAFF. This sequence joins TRBV27 and TRBJ1-1, with a tentative D call TRBD1 (5 bases). Trimming took off 4 bases at V and 8 bases at J, with 17 bases between the two ends. The germline gives CDR1 MNHEY, CDR2 SMNVEV (reference sequence). The CDR3 loop spans 14 amino acids.